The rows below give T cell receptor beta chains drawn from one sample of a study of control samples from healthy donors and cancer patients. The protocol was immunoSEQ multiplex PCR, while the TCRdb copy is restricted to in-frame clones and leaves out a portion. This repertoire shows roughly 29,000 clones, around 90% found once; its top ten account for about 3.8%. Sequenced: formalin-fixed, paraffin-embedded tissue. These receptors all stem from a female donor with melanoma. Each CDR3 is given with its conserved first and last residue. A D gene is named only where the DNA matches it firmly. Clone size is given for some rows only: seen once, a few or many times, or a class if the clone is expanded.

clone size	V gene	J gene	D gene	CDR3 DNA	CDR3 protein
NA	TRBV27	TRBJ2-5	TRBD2	TGTGCCAGCAGTTTATCGGCTAGCGGGAACCCAGAGACCCAGTACTTC	CASSLSASGNPETQYF
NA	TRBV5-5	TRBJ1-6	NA	TGTGCCAGCAGCTTGGGGGGGGCAGGCAGCTATAATTCACCCCTCCACTTT	CASSLGGAGSYNSPLHF
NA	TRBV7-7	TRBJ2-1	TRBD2	TGTGCCAGCAGCCCTCTAGCGGGAGGGCGAGGGGGCAATGAGCAGTTCTTC	CASSPLAGGRGGNEQFF
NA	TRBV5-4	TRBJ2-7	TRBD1	TGTGCCAGCAGCAACCGGGACAGGGGGATGGGGGAGCAGTACTTC	CASSNRDRGMGEQYF
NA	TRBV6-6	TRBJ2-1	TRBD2	TGTGCCAGCAGCCCCGGACTAGCGGCCTATAATGTTTATACCTACAATGAGCAGTTCTTC	CASSPGLAAYNVYTYNEQFF
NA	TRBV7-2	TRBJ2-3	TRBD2	TGTGCCAGCAATCCTAGCGGGGCTAGCACAGATACGCAGTATTTT	CASNPSGASTDTQYF
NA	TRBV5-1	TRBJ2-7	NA	TGCGCCAGCAGCTTGGGGGGAAGCTCCTACGAGCAGTACTTC	CASSLGGSSYEQYF
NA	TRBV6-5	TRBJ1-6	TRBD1	TGTGCCAGCAGGGGACAGGGTGTAATCTCACCCCTCCACTTT	CASRGQGVISPLHF
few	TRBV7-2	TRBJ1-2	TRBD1	TGTGCCAGCAGCTTAGCGGGACAGGGTTATGGCTACACCTTC	CASSLAGQGYGYTF
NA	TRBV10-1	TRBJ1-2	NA	TGCGCCAGCAGCCGGGGGATGGATGGCTACACCTTC	CASSRGMDGYTF
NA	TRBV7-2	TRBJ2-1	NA	TGTGCCAGCAGCTTAAGCTTGAGGGGAGGCAATGAGCAGTTCTTC	CASSLSLRGGNEQFF
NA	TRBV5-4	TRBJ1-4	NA	TGTGCCAGCAGCTTGGGACAGACAGGAGCTAATGAAAAACTGTTTTTT	CASSLGQTGANEKLFF
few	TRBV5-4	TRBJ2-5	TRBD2	TGTGCCAGCAGCTTGGTCGCTAGCGGGAGGGGCGAGACCCAGTACTTC	CASSLVASGRGETQYF
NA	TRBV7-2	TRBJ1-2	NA	TGTGCCAGCAGCTTATCGTATGGAACCTATGGCTACACCTTC	CASSLSYGTYGYTF
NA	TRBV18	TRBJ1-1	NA	TGTGCCAGCTCACCACCGGTGGGACGGCTGAACACTGAAGCTTTCTTT	CASSPPVGRLNTEAFF
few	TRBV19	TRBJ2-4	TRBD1	TGTGCCAGTAGTATAGGTGGGACAGGTCCCATTCAGTACTTC	CASSIGGTGPIQYF
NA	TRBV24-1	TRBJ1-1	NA	TGTGCCACCATCGTACTAGACACTGAAGTTTTCTTT	CATIVLDTEVFF
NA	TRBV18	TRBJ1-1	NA	TGTGCCAGCTCACTCCAGGCGGCGGACACTGAAGCTTTCTTT	CASSLQAADTEAFF
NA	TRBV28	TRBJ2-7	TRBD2	TGTGCCAGCAGCCCGCCGGGACTAGCGCCCTACGAGCAGTACTTC	CASSPPGLAPYEQYF
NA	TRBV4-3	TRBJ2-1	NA	TGCGCCAGCAGCCATGATCGAGATTACAATGAGCAGTTCTTC	CASSHDRDYNEQFF
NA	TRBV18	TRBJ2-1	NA	TGTGCCAGCTCACCACCCACCCGAGGGATGACTGGTGAGCAGTTCTTC	CASSPPTRGMTGEQFF
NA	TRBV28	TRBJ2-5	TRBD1	TGTGCCAGCAGGTACAGGGGGAGAGGAGAGACCCAGTACTTC	CASRYRGRGETQYF
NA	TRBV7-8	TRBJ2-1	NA	TGTGCCAGCAGCCCCGTGCTTTACAATGAGCAGTTCTTC	CASSPVLYNEQFF
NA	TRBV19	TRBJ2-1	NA	TGTGCCAGTAGTATAGTGTCACTAGCACATGAGCAGTTCTTC	CASSIVSLAHEQFF
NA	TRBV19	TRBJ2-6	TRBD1	TGTGCCAGTAATCCAGGGGGCTCCTCTGGGGCCAACGTCCTGACTTTC	CASNPGGSSGANVLTF